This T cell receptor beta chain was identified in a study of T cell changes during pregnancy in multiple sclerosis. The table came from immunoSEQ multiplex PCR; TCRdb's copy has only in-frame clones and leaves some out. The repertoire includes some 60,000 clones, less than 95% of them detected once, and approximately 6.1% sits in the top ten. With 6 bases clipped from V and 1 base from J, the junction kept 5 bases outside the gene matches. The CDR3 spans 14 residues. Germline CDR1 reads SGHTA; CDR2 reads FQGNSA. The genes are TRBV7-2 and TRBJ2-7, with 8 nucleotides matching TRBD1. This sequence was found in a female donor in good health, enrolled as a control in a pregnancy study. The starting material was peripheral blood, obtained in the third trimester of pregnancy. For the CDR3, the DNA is TGTGCCAGCAGTGTTACAGGGGGTTCCTACGAGCAGTACTTC. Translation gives CASSVTGGSYEQYF. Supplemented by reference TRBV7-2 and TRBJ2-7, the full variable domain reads GAGVSQSPSNKVTEKGKDVELRCDPISGHTALYWYRQSLGQGLEFLIYFQGNSAPDKSGLPSDRFSAERTGGSVSTLTIQRTQQEDSAVYLCASSVTGGSYEQYFGPGTRLTVT.